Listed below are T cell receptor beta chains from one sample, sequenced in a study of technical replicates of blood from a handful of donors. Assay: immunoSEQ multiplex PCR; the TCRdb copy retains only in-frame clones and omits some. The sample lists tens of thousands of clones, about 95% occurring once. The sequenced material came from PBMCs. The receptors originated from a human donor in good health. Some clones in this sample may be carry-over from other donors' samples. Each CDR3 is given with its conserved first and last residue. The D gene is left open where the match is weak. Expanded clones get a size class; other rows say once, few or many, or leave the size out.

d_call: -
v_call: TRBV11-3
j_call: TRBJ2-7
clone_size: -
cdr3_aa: CASSLGENYEQYF
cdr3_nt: TGTGCCAGCAGCTTAGGGGAGAACTACGAGCAGTACTTC

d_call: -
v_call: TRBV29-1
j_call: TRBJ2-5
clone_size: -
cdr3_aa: CSVTRGGETQYF
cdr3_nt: TGCAGCGTTACTAGGGGAGGAGAGACCCAGTACTTC

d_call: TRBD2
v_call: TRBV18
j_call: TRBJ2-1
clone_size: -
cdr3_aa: CASSPSTGLASEQFF
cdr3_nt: TGTGCCAGCTCACCCTCGACGGGACTAGCGAGTGAGCAGTTCTTC

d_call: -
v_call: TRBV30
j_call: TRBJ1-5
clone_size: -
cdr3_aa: CAWSVGQGIYSKSNQPQHF
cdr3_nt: TGTGCCTGGAGTGTAGGGCAGGGAATATATAGCAAAAGCAATCAGCCCCAGCATTTT

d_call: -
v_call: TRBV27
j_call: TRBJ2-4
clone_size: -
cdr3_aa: CASSLSTKNIQYF
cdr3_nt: TGTGCCAGCAGTTTATCCACCAAAAACATTCAGTACTTC

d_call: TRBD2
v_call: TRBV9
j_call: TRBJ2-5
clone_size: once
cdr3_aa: CASSSPGGETQYF
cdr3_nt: TGTGCCAGCAGCTCACCGGGAGGAGAGACCCAGTACTTC

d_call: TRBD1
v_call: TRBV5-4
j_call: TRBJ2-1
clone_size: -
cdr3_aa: CASSPGSRGRTNEQFF
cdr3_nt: TGTGCCAGCAGCCCGGGGTCCAGGGGGCGAACAAATGAGCAGTTCTTC

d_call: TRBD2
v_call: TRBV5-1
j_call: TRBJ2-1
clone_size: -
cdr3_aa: CASSLVLALNEQFF
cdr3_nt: TGCGCCAGCAGCTTGGTACTAGCGCTCAATGAGCAGTTCTTC

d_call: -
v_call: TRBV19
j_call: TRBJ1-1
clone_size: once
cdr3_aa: CASTPKRRAYGDTEAFF
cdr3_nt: TGTGCCAGTACCCCAAAGAGGCGCGCGTATGGAGACACTGAAGCTTTCTTT

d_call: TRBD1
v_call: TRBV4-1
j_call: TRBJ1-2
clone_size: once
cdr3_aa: CASSQDGTGGFLEGYTF
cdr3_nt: TGCGCCAGCAGCCAAGACGGGACAGGGGGCTTTTTAGAAGGCTACACCTTC

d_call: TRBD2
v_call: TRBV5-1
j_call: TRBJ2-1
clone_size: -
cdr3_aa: CASSFGGRGYDEQFF
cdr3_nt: TGCGCCAGCAGCTTTGGCGGGAGGGGTTACGATGAGCAGTTCTTC

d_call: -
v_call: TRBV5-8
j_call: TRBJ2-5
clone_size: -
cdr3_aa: CASSLASETQYF
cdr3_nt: TGTGCCAGCAGCTTGGCCTCGGAGACCCAGTACTTC

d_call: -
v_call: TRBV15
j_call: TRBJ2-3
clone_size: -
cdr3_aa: CATSRPRGDTQYF
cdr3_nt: TGTGCCACCAGCAGACCCCGAGGGGATACGCAGTATTTT

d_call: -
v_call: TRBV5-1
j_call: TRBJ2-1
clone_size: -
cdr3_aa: CASSSAATRDEQFF
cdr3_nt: TGCGCCAGCAGCTCCGCAGCGACTAGAGATGAGCAGTTCTTC

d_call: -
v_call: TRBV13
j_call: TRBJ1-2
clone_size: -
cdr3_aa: CASSLGYADYGYTF
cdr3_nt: TGTGCCAGCAGCTTAGGTTATGCAGACTATGGCTACACCTTC

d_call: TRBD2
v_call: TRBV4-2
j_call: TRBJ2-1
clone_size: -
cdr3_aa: CASSQDPGGLVYNEQFF
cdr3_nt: TGTGCCAGCAGCCAAGATCCGGGAGGGCTCGTCTACAATGAGCAGTTCTTC

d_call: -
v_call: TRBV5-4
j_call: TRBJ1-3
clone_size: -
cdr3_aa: CASSSRERSSGNTIYF
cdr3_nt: TGTGCCAGCAGTTCTAGGGAGCGGAGCTCTGGAAACACCATATATTTT

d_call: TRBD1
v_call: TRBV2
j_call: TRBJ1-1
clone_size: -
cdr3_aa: CASRLTGLAEAFF
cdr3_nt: TGTGCCAGCAGGTTGACAGGGTTGGCTGAAGCTTTCTTT

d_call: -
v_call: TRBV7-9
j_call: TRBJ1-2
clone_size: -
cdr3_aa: CASSLTEYYGYTF
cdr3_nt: TGTGCCAGCAGCTTGACAGAATACTATGGCTACACCTTC

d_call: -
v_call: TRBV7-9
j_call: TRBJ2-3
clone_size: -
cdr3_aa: CASSPRGGGAADTQYF
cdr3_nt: TGTGCCAGCAGCCCGAGGGGCGGCGGGGCGGCAGATACGCAGTATTTT

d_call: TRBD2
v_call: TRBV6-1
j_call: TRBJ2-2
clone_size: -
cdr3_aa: CASSGLAGGNTGELFF
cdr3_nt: TGTGCCAGCAGTGGTCTAGCGGGGGGAAATACCGGGGAGCTGTTTTTT

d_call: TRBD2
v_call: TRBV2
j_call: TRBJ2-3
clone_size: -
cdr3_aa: CASKQGLAGEGDTQYF
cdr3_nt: TGTGCCAGCAAGCAAGGACTAGCGGGGGAGGGAGATACGCAGTATTTT

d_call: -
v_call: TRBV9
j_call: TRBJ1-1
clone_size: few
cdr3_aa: CASSPRGRDEAFF
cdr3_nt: TGTGCCAGCAGCCCACGAGGCAGGGATGAAGCTTTCTTT

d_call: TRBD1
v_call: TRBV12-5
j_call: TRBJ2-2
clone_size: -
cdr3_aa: CASGLQQGTGELFF
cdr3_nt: TGTGCTAGTGGTTTGCAACAGGGGACCGGGGAGCTGTTTTTT

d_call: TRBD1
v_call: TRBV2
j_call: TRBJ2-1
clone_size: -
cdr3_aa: CAGRQGAYEQFF
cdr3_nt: TGTGCCGGTCGACAGGGGGCCTATGAGCAGTTCTTC

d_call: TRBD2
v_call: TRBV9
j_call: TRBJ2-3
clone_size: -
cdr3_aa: CASSAPGSGGPDTQYF
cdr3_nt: TGTGCCAGCAGCGCTCCGGGTAGCGGGGGGCCAGATACGCAGTATTTT

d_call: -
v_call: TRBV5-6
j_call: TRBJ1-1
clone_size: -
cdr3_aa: CASSLRGRNTEAFF
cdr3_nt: TGTGCCAGCAGCTTGAGGGGGAGGAACACTGAAGCTTTCTTT

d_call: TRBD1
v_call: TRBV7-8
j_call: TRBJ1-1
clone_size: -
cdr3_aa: CASSLLGADRGGSEAFF
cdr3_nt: TGTGCCAGCAGCCTCCTAGGGGCGGACAGGGGGGGGAGTGAAGCTTTCTTT

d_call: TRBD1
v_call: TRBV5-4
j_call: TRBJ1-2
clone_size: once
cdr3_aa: CASSPGTANYYGYTF
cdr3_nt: TGTGCCAGCAGCCCCGGGACAGCTAATTACTATGGCTACACCTTC

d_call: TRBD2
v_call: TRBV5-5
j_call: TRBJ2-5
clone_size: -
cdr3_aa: CASSLGAGGIQETQYF
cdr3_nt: TGTGCCAGCAGCTTGGGGGCGGGGGGAATCCAAGAGACCCAGTACTTC

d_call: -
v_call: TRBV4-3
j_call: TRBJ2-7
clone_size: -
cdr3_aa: CASSQGRGPNYEQYF
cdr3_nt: TGCGCCAGCAGCCAAGGGAGGGGCCCCAACTACGAGCAGTACTTC

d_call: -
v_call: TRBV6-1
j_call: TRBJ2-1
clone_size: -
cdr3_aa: CASSGQGGLNEQFF
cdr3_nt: TGTGCCAGCAGTGGGCAGGGGGGCCTGAATGAGCAGTTCTTC

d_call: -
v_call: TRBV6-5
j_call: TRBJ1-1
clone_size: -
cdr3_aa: CASSSHLNTEAFF
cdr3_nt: TGTGCCAGCAGTTCCCATCTGAACACTGAAGCTTTCTTT

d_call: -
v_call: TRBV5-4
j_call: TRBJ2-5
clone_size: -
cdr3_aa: CASSLRGQETQYF
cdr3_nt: TGTGCCAGCAGCTTGAGGGGGCAAGAGACCCAGTACTTC

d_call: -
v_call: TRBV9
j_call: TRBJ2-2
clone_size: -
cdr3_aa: CASSVAAGELFF
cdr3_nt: TGTGCCAGCAGCGTAGCGGCCGGGGAGCTGTTTTTT

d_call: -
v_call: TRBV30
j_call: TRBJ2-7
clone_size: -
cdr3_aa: CAWSVGPGDEQYF
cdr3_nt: TGTGCCTGGAGTGTAGGCCCGGGGGACGAGCAGTACTTC

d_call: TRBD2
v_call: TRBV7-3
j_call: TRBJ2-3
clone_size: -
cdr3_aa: CASSLGTSGLRDTQYF
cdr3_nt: TGTGCCAGCAGCTTAGGGACTAGCGGGCTCCGGGATACGCAGTATTTT

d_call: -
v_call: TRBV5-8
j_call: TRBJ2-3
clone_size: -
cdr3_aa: CASSYGFPGTDTQYF
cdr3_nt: TGTGCCAGCAGCTACGGTTTTCCGGGCACAGATACGCAGTATTTT

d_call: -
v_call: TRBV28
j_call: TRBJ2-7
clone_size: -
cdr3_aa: CASSLTGRGVSYEQYF
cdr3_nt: TGTGCCAGCAGCCTAACGGGCAGGGGGGTCTCCTACGAGCAGTACTTC

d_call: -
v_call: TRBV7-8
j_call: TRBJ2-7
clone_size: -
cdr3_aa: CASSLAGGTLGSEQYF
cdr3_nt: TGTGCCAGCAGCTTAGCTGGGGGCACGTTAGGGTCCGAGCAGTACTTC

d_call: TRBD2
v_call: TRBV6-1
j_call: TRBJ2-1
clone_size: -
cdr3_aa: CASFPAGLVYNEQFF
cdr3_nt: TGTGCCAGCTTTCCAGCGGGATTGGTATACAATGAGCAGTTCTTC

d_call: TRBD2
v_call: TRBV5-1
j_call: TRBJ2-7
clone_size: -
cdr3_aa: CASSATGTSGPRVEQYF
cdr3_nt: TGCGCCAGCAGCGCCACCGGGACTAGCGGCCCCCGGGTCGAGCAGTACTTC

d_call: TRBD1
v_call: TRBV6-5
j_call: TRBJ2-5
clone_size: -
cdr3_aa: CASRRTGGGETQYF
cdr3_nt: TGTGCCAGCCGCCGGACAGGGGGAGGCGAGACCCAGTACTTC

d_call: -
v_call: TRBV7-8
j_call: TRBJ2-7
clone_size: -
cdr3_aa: CASSFGTYSYEQYF
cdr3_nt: TGTGCCAGCAGCTTCGGGACTTACTCCTACGAGCAGTACTTC

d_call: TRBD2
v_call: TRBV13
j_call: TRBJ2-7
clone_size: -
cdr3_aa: CASSTSGTSYEQYF
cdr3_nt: TGTGCCAGCAGCACCTCCGGGACTAGCTACGAGCAGTACTTC

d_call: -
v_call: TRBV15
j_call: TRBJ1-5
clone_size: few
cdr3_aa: CATSRDQGNNQPQHF
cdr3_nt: TGTGCCACCAGCAGAGATCAGGGGAACAATCAGCCCCAGCATTTT

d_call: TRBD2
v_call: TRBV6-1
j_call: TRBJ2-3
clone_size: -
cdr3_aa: CASSGSSGSSDTQYF
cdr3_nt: TGTGCCAGCAGTGGGTCTAGCGGGAGTTCAGATACGCAGTATTTT

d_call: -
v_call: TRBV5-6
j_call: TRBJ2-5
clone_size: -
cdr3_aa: CASSKDTRGAGGETQYF
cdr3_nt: TGTGCCAGCAGCAAAGACACTCGTGGGGCAGGCGGAGAGACCCAGTACTTC

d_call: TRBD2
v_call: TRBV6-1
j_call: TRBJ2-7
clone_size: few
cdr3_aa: CASSSTSGSVDEQYF
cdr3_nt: TGTGCCAGCAGCTCGACTAGCGGGAGTGTCGACGAGCAGTACTTC